The rows below give T cell receptor beta chains drawn from one sample of a study of vaccination effects on CD4 cells after COVID-19. Their cognate antigens are unknown. The protocol was immunoSEQ multiplex PCR, while the TCRdb copy is restricted to in-frame clones and leaves out a portion. The sample has about 68,000 clones, roughly 80% seen once; the top ten hold 10% to 15%. The sample in question was CD4+ T cells from PBMCs cultured with SARS-CoV-2 spike peptides, obtained before COVID-19 vaccination. All receptors come from a human donor who received a COVID-19 vaccine. Both conserved end residues are part of each CDR3. The D gene is left open where the match is weak. Size is omitted from some rows. Given values are once, few, many or a class for expanded clones.

V gene,D gene,clone size,J gene,CDR3 DNA,CDR3 protein
TRBV13,-,-,TRBJ1-2,TGTGCCAGCAGAGGGGAACAGTCTACTAACTATGGCTACACCTTC,CASRGEQSTNYGYTF
TRBV4-3,TRBD1,-,TRBJ1-2,TGCGCCAGCAGCCAAAGGACAGGGGGCGGCGTTAACTATGGCTACACCTTC,CASSQRTGGGVNYGYTF
TRBV7-9,-,-,TRBJ2-3,TGTGCCAGCAGCGCCCAGGTTTGGCGGGCCGCAGATACGCAGTATTTT,CASSAQVWRAADTQYF
TRBV7-9,TRBD1,-,TRBJ1-5,TGTGCCAGCAGCTCTGGACAGGGCTCCAGCAATCAGCCCCAGCATTTT,CASSSGQGSSNQPQHF
TRBV28,-,-,TRBJ1-1,TGTGCCAGCAGCAACACTCGTCAGGGGCTGAACACTGAAGCTTTCTTT,CASSNTRQGLNTEAFF
TRBV5-4,-,-,TRBJ2-4,TGTGCCAGCAGTCCCGGGGGAGGGGGAACCAAAAACATTCAGTACTTC,CASSPGGGGTKNIQYF
TRBV24-1,-,-,TRBJ1-5,TGTGCCACCAGCCCCCGACAGGCTCCATATAGCAATCAGCCCCAGCATTTT,CATSPRQAPYSNQPQHF
TRBV27,TRBD1,-,TRBJ2-2,TGTGCCAGCAGTACTACCGACAGGGGTTGGACCGGGGAGCTGTTTTTT,CASSTTDRGWTGELFF
TRBV19,-,-,TRBJ2-5,TGTGCCAGTAGTATTGGCAGGGTCGAGACCCAGTACTTC,CASSIGRVETQYF
TRBV28,-,-,TRBJ2-5,TGTGCCAGCAGTTGGAGTGAGACCCAGTACTTC,CASSWSETQYF
TRBV6-5,TRBD1,once,TRBJ1-5,TGTGCCAGCAGTTACACAACCGGGACAGTTCCGCATTTT,CASSYTTGTVPHF
TRBV23-1,TRBD1,-,TRBJ1-2,TGCGCCAGCAGTCAATACGCAGGGGGTAGGGTTTATGGCTACACCTTC,CASSQYAGGRVYGYTF
TRBV6-5,TRBD1,-,TRBJ1-6,TGTGCCAGCAACCCGGGACAGGGAAGGAATTCACCCCTCCACTTT,CASNPGQGRNSPLHF
TRBV19,TRBD1,-,TRBJ1-4,TGTGCCAGTAGTATCGCCAGGGGGGCAAATGAAAAACTGTTTTTT,CASSIARGANEKLFF
TRBV7-9,TRBD2,-,TRBJ2-2,TGTGCCAGCAGCGGCGGGGGGAAGAACACCGGGGAGCTGTTTTTT,CASSGGGKNTGELFF
TRBV11-3,-,-,TRBJ2-2,TGTGCCAGCAGCTTAGACCCAACACGAACCGGGGAGCTGTTTTTT,CASSLDPTRTGELFF
TRBV7-7,-,-,TRBJ1-1,TGTGCCAGCAGCTCCAACCCGGGCACTGAAGCTTTCTTT,CASSSNPGTEAFF
TRBV20-1,TRBD1,-,TRBJ1-1,TGCAGTGCTAGTAAGGGACAGCAGAACACTGAAGCTTTCTTT,CSASKGQQNTEAFF
TRBV18,-,-,TRBJ1-3,TGTGCCAGCTCACCTCCGACGGCCGAGCTCTCTGGAAACACCATATATTTT,CASSPPTAELSGNTIYF
TRBV25-1,TRBD1,-,TRBJ2-3,TGTGCCAGCAGTGAAACAGGGGGACAGGCGACGCAGTATTTT,CASSETGGQATQYF
TRBV6-6,TRBD1,few,TRBJ1-2,TGTGCCAGCACCCCGGACAGGGTTAACTATGGCTACACCTTC,CASTPDRVNYGYTF
TRBV5-1,TRBD2,-,TRBJ2-5,TGCGCCAGCACCCGTGCGACGTTAGCGGGGGGAGAGACCCAGTACTTC,CASTRATLAGGETQYF
TRBV4-3,-,-,TRBJ1-3,TGCGCCAGCAGCCGTACAGCAGGAAACACCATATATTTT,CASSRTAGNTIYF
TRBV24-1,-,once,TRBJ1-4,TGTGCCACTAGCGCCGGGTCGGGGGTTGAAAAACTGTTTTTT,CATSAGSGVEKLFF
TRBV6-5,TRBD1,-,TRBJ1-2,TGTGCCAGCAGTTACCGGGGGACAGGGGGCGATGGCTACACCTTC,CASSYRGTGGDGYTF
TRBV15,TRBD1,-,TRBJ1-4,TGTGCCACCAGCAGAGATCTTGGACAGGGGGGTGGAAAACTGTTTTTT,CATSRDLGQGGGKLFF
TRBV3-1/TRBV3-2,-,once,TRBJ2-2,TGTGCCAGCAGCCCTCTAAGGGACATCGGGGAGCTGTTTTTT,CASSPLRDIGELFF
TRBV6-5,TRBD1,-,TRBJ1-1,TGTGCCAGCAGTTCCCGGACAGGGAGGGGCACTGAAGCTTTCTTT,CASSSRTGRGTEAFF
TRBV28,TRBD1,once,TRBJ1-5,TGTGCCAGCAGATGGACAGGGAATCAGCCCCAGCATTTT,CASRWTGNQPQHF
TRBV29-1,-,-,TRBJ2-3,TGCAGCGTTGAACAGGGGATAGGTCGGACAGATACGCAGTATTTT,CSVEQGIGRTDTQYF
TRBV28,-,-,TRBJ1-5,TGTGCCAGCAGTTTAAGGGAGGGGTTAAGCAATCAGCCCCAGCATTTT,CASSLREGLSNQPQHF
TRBV14,-,-,TRBJ2-2,TGTGCCAGCGCGCACAGGGACACCGGGGAGCTGTTTTTT,CASAHRDTGELFF
TRBV6-4,TRBD2,few,TRBJ2-1,TGTGCCAGCAGTGACTCGCAGCGGGGCGCGGGGCAGTTCTTC,CASSDSQRGAGQFF
TRBV7-2,-,-,TRBJ1-3,TGTGCCAGCAGCCCCTGGTCGCAGGGTACCGGAAACACCATATATTTT,CASSPWSQGTGNTIYF
TRBV11-2,-,-,TRBJ1-1,TGTGCCAGCAGCTTCCGCCAGAACACTGAAGCTTTCTTT,CASSFRQNTEAFF
TRBV7-9,TRBD2,-,TRBJ2-2,TGTGCCAGCAGCCCGAGCGGGGGGAACACCGGGGAGCTGTTTTTT,CASSPSGGNTGELFF
TRBV29-1,TRBD1,-,TRBJ1-1,TGCAGCGTTTACAGGGGGAACACTGAAGCTTTCTTT,CSVYRGNTEAFF
TRBV6-6,TRBD1,-,TRBJ2-1,TGTGCCAGCAACCCGGGACAGTACAATGAGCAGTTCTTC,CASNPGQYNEQFF
TRBV3-1/TRBV3-2,-,once,TRBJ2-3,TGTGCCAGCAGCCAATTTATCAAGGGGTTCGCAGATACGCAGTATTTT,CASSQFIKGFADTQYF
TRBV4-3,-,once,TRBJ1-3,TGCGCCAGCAGCCGCTTCCTGGGCTCGGGAAACACCATATATTTT,CASSRFLGSGNTIYF
TRBV7-2,TRBD2,-,TRBJ2-3,TGTGCCAGCAGGGCTAGCGGGGGGGCAAATACGCAGTATTTT,CASRASGGANTQYF
TRBV10-3,-,-,TRBJ2-3,TGTGCCATCAGTGGTGGCCAGACAGATACGCAGTATTTT,CAISGGQTDTQYF
TRBV10-1,-,-,TRBJ2-3,TGCGCCAGCTCCCGGGACCAGCAGACAGATACGCAGTATTTT,CASSRDQQTDTQYF
TRBV23-1,TRBD2,-,TRBJ2-1,TGCGCCAGCAGTCAATCGGGCAGCGGGGGGCCGAGCTCCTACAATGAGCAGTTCTTC,CASSQSGSGGPSSYNEQFF
TRBV2,TRBD2,-,TRBJ2-4,TGTGCCAGCAGTAGGCTAGCGGCCCTTAAAAACATTCAGTACTTC,CASSRLAALKNIQYF
TRBV5-1,-,-,TRBJ2-5,TGCGCCAGCAGCTTGACGGGATACCAAGAGACCCAGTACTTC,CASSLTGYQETQYF
TRBV7-2,TRBD2,-,TRBJ2-4,TGTGCCAGCAGCACGGGACTAGCGTTAGCCAAAAACATTCAGTACTTC,CASSTGLALAKNIQYF
TRBV3-1/TRBV3-2,-,-,TRBJ1-1,TGTGCCAGCAGCCAAGAGCGGCGGACCGAAGCTTTCTTT,CASSQERRTEAFF
TRBV29-1,TRBD1,-,TRBJ1-4,TGCAGCGTCCCGGACAGGGACACTAATGAAAAACTGTTTTTT,CSVPDRDTNEKLFF
TRBV24-1,-,once,TRBJ2-3,TGTGCCACCAGTGACAGCGCAAGCACAGATACGCAGTATTTT,CATSDSASTDTQYF
TRBV7-3,-,-,TRBJ2-5,TGTGCCAGCAGCTTTGGGGACCGGAAGACCCAGTACTTC,CASSFGDRKTQYF
TRBV15,-,-,TRBJ1-4,TGTGCCACCAGCAGGAGCCCTGAGTCGGGCTGGTATGAAAAACTGTTTTTT,CATSRSPESGWYEKLFF
TRBV12-5,-,-,TRBJ2-3,TGTGCTAGTGGTTTGGCACTTGGCACAGATACGCAGTATTTT,CASGLALGTDTQYF
TRBV30,-,few,TRBJ1-2,TGTGCCTGGAGTGGACAGACGGGGGGTGGCTACACCTTC,CAWSGQTGGGYTF
TRBV5-6,TRBD1,-,TRBJ2-5,TGTGCCAGCAGCCGAGCTCGACAGGGCCAAGAGACCCAGTACTTC,CASSRARQGQETQYF
TRBV19,-,once,TRBJ2-1,TGTGCCAGTAGTGGAACGACAAGGTATGAGCAGTTCTTC,CASSGTTRYEQFF